This TCR beta chain was obtained from a study of blood T cell repertoires in COVID-19. Trimming removed 3 bases from V and 7 bases from J, with 16 bases in between. Germline V gene data show CDR1 as SGHVS and CDR2 as FQNEAQ. This CDR3 spans 15 amino acids. This clone was seen once. Some clones are missing from TCRdb's copy, which holds only in-frame ones; the method was immunoSEQ multiplex PCR. The table has around 250,000 clones, approximately 85% seen once. The chain combines TRBV7-8 with TRBJ1-5, with D possibly TRBD1 on 5 matching bases. Input material: peripheral blood. The sequence was collected from a man in his fifties with active or convalescent COVID-19. Here the CDR3 DNA reads TGTGCCAGCAGCTTCTCGGACATCTCGAACCAGCCCCAGCATTTT. Its protein product is CASSFSDISNQPQHF.